These 20 T cell receptor beta chains share one sample of origin, sequenced in a study of shared clonotypes between healthy human individuals. The table came from immunoSEQ multiplex PCR; TCRdb's copy has only in-frame clones and leaves some out. The sample carries roughly 2.5 million clones, about 92% recorded once. The sequenced material came from naive CD4+ T cells sorted from blood. Indicated subset: CD45RA+ positively selected. Every receptor here comes from a man aged 18 to 35 in good health.

The chain employs TRBV6-1 and TRBJ2-5; no reliable D call. Germline V gives CDR1 MNHNS, CDR2 SASEGT. V was pared by 7 bases and J by 2 bases, with 11 bases between. This CDR3 contains 13 residues. The CDR3: CASTVVTQETQYF. The CDR3 coding sequence is TGTGCCAGCACGGTAGTCACGCAAGAGACCCAGTACTTC.

The chain recombines TRBV5-5 with TRBJ2-5, with D unresolved. The CDR3 is made up of 16 amino acids. V shed 0 bases and J shed 1 base, with 13 bases lying between them. Germline-derived CDR1 and CDR2 are SGHKS and YYEKEE (reference sequence). The CDR3 nucleotides read TGTGCCAGCAGCTTGGTGTTGGGTAGGACCCAAGAGACCCAGTACTTC. This encodes CASSLVLGRTQETQYF.

This sequence joins TRBV10-1 and TRBJ1-4, with D hard to call. Trimming left V 10 bases short and J 0 bases short, with 18 bases between. Germline CDR1 is WNHNN and CDR2 is SYGVQD (reference sequence). There are 16 residues in the CDR3. The chain's CDR3 is CAIPTRHPATNEKLFF. CDR3 sequence (DNA): TGCGCCATCCCCACTCGTCATCCAGCAACTAATGAAAAACTGTTTTTT.

J is TRBJ1-1 and V is TRBV2; D is undetermined. The CDR3 runs to 12 residues. V shed 10 bases and J shed 4 bases, with 13 bases lying between them. Germline V gene lookup returns CDR1 SNHLY and CDR2 FYNNEI. The CDR3 here is CATRRSGTEAFF. The CDR3 coding sequence is TGTGCCACCCGGCGATCGGGCACTGAAGCTTTCTTT.

V and J are TRBV10-1 and TRBJ2-3; possible D gene TRBD2, 5 bases. Germline CDR1 is WNHNN and CDR2 is SYGVQD (reference sequence). Trimming left V 0 bases short and J 0 bases short, with 13 bases between. This CDR3 has 17 residues. Here the CDR3 reads CASSESRTWDSTDTQYF. The CDR3, as DNA: TGCGCCAGCAGTGAGTCCCGGACTTGGGATAGCACAGATACGCAGTATTTT.

The CDR3 bases are TGTGCCAGCAGCCACGGACAGGGGTTTTTAGGGACTGAAAAACTGTTTTTT. This translates into CASSHGQGFLGTEKLFF. The rearrangement joins TRBV5-5 to TRBJ1-4, with TRBD1 matching over 9 bases. The CDR3 contains 17 residues. J was trimmed by 7 bases and V by 4 bases; bases with no gene match: 14. Germline V gene data show CDR1 as SGHKS and CDR2 as YYEKEE (reference sequence). Full variable domain (missing parts from reference TRBV5-5 and TRBJ1-4): DAGVTQSPTHLIKTRGQQVTLRCSPISGHKSVSWYQQVLGQGPQFIFQYYEKEERGRGNFPDRFSARQFPNYSSELNVNALLLGDSALYLCASSHGQGFLGTEKLFFGSGTQLSVL.

The chain is built from TRBV6-6 and TRBJ1-4; D gene unclear. Germline loops: CDR1 MNHNY, CDR2 SVGAGI (reference sequence). The CDR3 runs to 12 residues. Between the trimmed V and J ends, which lost 6 bases and 2 bases, there was a span of 4 bases. The CDR3 protein is CASSDTNEKLFF. CDR3 in DNA: TGTGCCAGCAGCGACACTAATGAAAAACTGTTTTTT.

The chain uses TRBV29-1 and TRBJ1-2; 7 bases align to TRBD1. J gave up 3 bases and V 0 bases, and 13 bases lay outside the gene matches. CDR1 and CDR2 from the germline V gene are SQVTM and ANQGSEA. The CDR3 contains 17 residues. CDR3 loop: CSVEDGTEKRDYYGYTF. As DNA, the CDR3 is TGCAGCGTTGAAGATGGGACAGAGAAAAGAGATTACTATGGCTACACCTTC.

This clone was seen once. The chain recombines TRBV6-5 with TRBJ1-6; 7 nucleotides agree with TRBD1. There are 15 residues in the CDR3. Germline CDR1 is MNHEY and CDR2 is SVGAGI. Trimming at V came to 0 bases and at J to 9 bases, leaving 5 bases not matched to a gene. The CDR3 DNA reads as TGTGCCAGCAGTTACTCTGCAGGGGGAGGTTCACCCCTCCACTTT. Encoded protein: CASSYSAGGGSPLHF.

CDR3 in amino acids: CSVGDPPGELFF. CDR3 coding DNA: TGCAGCGTTGGGGATCCCCCCGGGGAGCTGTTTTTT. The V gene is TRBV29-1, the J gene TRBJ2-2; D is undetermined. Trimming removed 4 bases from V and 6 bases from J, with 9 bases in between. Germline assignment: CDR1 SQVTM and CDR2 ANQGSEA. This CDR3 spans 12 amino acids.

The V and J genes are TRBV7-2 and TRBJ2-7, with a tentative D call TRBD2 (7 bases). Germline V gene sequence: CDR1 SGHTA, CDR2 FQGNSA. V was clipped by 4 bases and J by 3 bases, with 13 bases between them. The CDR3 covers 14 residues. The CDR3 sequence: CASSWRGPDYEQYF. As DNA, the CDR3 is TGTGCCAGCAGCTGGCGGGGGCCGGACTACGAGCAGTACTTC.

Concerning this clone itself: A single base separates this from a much larger clone, so it may be a read error. V is TRBV5-1 and J is TRBJ2-2, with D unresolved. This CDR3 spans 12 amino acids. The germline V gene has CDR1 SGHRS and CDR2 YFSETQ. Trimming removed 5 bases from V and 1 base from J, with 3 bases in between. The CDR3 sequence is CASRLNTGELFF. In DNA form, the CDR3 reads TGCGCCAGCAGATTGAACACCGGGGAGCTGTTTTTT.

The V call is TRBV6-1, the J call TRBJ1-5; the D gene is possibly TRBD1 (5 bases). Germline V lookup: CDR1 MNHNS, CDR2 SASEGT. The CDR3 has 14 residues. The V gene lost 7 bases and the J gene lost 5 bases, with 15 bases spanning the gap. The CDR3 here is CASKEGAAHQPQHF. In DNA form, the CDR3 reads TGTGCCAGCAAGGAAGGGGCGGCCCATCAGCCCCAGCATTTT.

A single count supports this clone. The chain uses TRBV2 and TRBJ2-4; tentatively, D is TRBD1 or TRBD2 (5 bases each). V lost 9 bases and J lost 0, with 18 bases in between. Germline loops: CDR1 SNHLY, CDR2 FYNNEI. This CDR3 has 16 amino acids. The CDR3 region is CASSTGTPLAKNIQYF. As DNA, the CDR3 is TGTGCCAGTTCAACCGGGACGCCACTAGCCAAAAACATTCAGTACTTC.

The chain is built from TRBV11-2 and TRBJ1-3, with a possible D match to TRBD1 (6 bases). V shed 4 bases and J shed 2 bases, with 12 bases lying between them. Germline assignment: CDR1 SGHAT and CDR2 FQNNGV. CDR3 length: 15 residues. CDR3 nucleotide sequence: TGTGCCAGCAGCTCCGACAGGTACCCTGGAAACACCATATATTTT. Protein product: CASSSDRYPGNTIYF.

This chain connects TRBV6-6 to TRBJ1-2; 7 bases fit TRBD1. The CDR3 covers 13 residues. The V segment lost 2 bases and the J segment 8 bases; nucleotides outside the gene matches: 5. The germline CDR1 and CDR2 sequences are MNHNY and SVGAGI (reference sequence). The CDR3 loop is CASSYRDSPGYTF. CDR3 DNA sequence: TGTGCCAGCAGTTACCGGGACAGTCCGGGCTACACCTTC.

As concerns this clone: The sample contains more than one DNA sequence encoding this CDR3. This chain joins TRBV7-3 and TRBJ2-1; either TRBD1 or TRBD2 may fit D (5 bases each). Trimming removed 5 bases from V and 4 bases from J, with 9 bases in between. The CDR3 consists of 13 residues. CDR1 is SGHTA and CDR2 is FQGTGA in the germline V gene. The CDR3 here is CASSPGSYNEQFF. In DNA, the CDR3 is TGTGCCAGCAGCCCAGGGAGTTACAATGAGCAGTTCTTC.

Comments on this clone: The sample holds other DNA sequences that translate to the same CDR3. The chain combines TRBV27 with TRBJ1-5; weak D call: TRBD1 (5 bases). Germline loops: CDR1 MNHEY, CDR2 SMNVEV (reference sequence). CDR3 length: 13 residues. V was trimmed by 2 bases and J by 5 bases, leaving 7 bases between them. The CDR3 bases are TGTGCCAGCAGTTTAGGGGGGGATCAGCCCCAGCATTTT. Its translation is CASSLGGDQPQHF.

The genes are TRBV2 and TRBJ1-1, with D unresolved. There are 13 residues in the CDR3. V shed 7 bases and J shed 3 bases, with 12 bases lying between them. Germline-derived CDR1 and CDR2 are SNHLY and FYNNEI. For the CDR3, the DNA is TGTGCCAGCACCCGGGATTCATACACTGAAGCTTTCTTT. Translation: CASTRDSYTEAFF.

This rearrangement joins TRBV4-1 to TRBJ1-6; possibly TRBD1 for D (5 bases). Trimming removed 0 bases at V and 7 bases at J, with 13 bases between. CDR1 and CDR2 (germline): MGHRA, YSYEKL. This CDR3 region has 16 residues. The CDR3 spells CASSQDPGTGNSPLHF. As DNA, the CDR3 is TGCGCCAGCAGCCAAGACCCCGGGACCGGGAATTCACCCCTCCACTTT.